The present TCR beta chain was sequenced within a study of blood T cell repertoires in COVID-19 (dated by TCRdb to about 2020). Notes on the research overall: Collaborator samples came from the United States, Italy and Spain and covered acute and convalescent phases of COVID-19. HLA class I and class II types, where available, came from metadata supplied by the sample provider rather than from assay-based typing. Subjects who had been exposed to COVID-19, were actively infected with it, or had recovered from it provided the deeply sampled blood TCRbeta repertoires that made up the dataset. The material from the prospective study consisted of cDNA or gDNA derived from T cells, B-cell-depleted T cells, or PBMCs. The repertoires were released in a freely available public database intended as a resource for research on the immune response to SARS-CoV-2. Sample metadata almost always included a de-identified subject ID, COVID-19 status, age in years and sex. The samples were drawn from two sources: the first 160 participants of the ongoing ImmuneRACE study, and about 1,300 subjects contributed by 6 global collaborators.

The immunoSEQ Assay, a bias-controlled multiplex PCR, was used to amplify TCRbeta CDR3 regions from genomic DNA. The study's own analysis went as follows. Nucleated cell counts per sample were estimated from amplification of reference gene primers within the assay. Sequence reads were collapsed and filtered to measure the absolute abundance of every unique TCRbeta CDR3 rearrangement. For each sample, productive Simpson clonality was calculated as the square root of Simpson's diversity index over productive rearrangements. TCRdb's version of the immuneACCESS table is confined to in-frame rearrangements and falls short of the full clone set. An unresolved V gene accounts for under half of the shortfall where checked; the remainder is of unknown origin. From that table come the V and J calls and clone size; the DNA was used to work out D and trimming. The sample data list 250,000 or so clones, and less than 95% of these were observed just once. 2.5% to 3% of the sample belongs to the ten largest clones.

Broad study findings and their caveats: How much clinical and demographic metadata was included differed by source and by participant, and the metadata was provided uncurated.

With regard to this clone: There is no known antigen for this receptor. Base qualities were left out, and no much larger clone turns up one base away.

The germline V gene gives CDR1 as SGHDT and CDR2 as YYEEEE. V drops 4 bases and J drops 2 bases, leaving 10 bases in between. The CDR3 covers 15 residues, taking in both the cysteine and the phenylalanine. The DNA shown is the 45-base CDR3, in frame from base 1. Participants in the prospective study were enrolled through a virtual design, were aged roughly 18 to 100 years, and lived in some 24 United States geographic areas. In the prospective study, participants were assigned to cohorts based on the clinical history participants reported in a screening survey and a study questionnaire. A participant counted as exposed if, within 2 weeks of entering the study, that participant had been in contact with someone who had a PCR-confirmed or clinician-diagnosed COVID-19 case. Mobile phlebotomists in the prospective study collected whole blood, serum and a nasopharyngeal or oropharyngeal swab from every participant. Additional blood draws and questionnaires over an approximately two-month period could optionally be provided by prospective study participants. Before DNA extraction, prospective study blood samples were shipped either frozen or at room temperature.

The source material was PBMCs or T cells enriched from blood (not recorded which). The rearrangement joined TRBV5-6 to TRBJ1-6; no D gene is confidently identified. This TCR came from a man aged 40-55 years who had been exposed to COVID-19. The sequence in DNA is TGTGCCAGCAGCAACTCATTAACCTATAATTCACCCCTCCACTTT. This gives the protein CASSNSLTYNSPLHF.